The present entry profiles one T cell receptor beta chain with its context. Methods used by the authors: Counts of nucleated cells, estimated from reference gene primer amplification, were obtained. Libraries were prepared by immunoSEQ multiplex PCR; TCRdb keeps only in-frame clonotypes and omits some of them. V and J calls and clone size follow that table, whereas D and trimming were derived from the DNA. The sample has about 180,000 clones, about 91% seen once; the top ten hold under 4.5%. The data were taken from a study of blood T cell repertoires in COVID-19. As for the study in general: Collection of acute and convalescent COVID-19 samples took place in the United States, Italy and Spain.

The length of the CDR3 is 15 residues. The V and J ends lost 4 bases and 0 bases respectively, with 9 bases between them. Germline V gives CDR1 SGHNT, CDR2 YENEEA. This TCR derives from a woman aged 25 to 39 with acute or convalescent COVID-19. Sequenced: peripheral blood. V gene TRBV11-3 combines with J gene TRBJ2-2, with D possibly TRBD2 on 5 matching bases. The CDR3 here is CASSSKRTNTGELFF. CDR3 sequence (DNA): TGTGCCAGCAGCTCTAAGCGGACGAACACCGGGGAGCTGTTTTTT. Full variable domain (rest looked up from reference TRBV11-3 and TRBJ2-2): EAGVVQSPRYKIIEKKQPVAFWCNPISGHNTLYWYLQNLGQGPELLIRYENEEAVDDSQLPKDRFSAERLKGVDSTLKIQPAELGDSAVYLCASSSKRTNTGELFFGEGSRLTVL.